A selection of T cell receptor beta chains follows, all from one sample in a study of T cell responses to AZD1222 COVID-19 vaccine. Libraries were prepared by immunoSEQ multiplex PCR; TCRdb keeps only in-frame clonotypes and omits some of them. Of 95,000 to 150,000 clones listed, about 90% are singletons. The source was peripheral blood, collected on day 0 of AZD1222 vaccination. These receptors were taken from an adult in good health. The CDR3 runs from the conserved cysteine through the conserved F or W. The D gene is left open where the match is weak. Clone size is shown for a subset of rows, as once, few, many or a class of expanded clone.

TRBV4-2,TRBJ2-7,TRBD2,NA,CASSQELAGYEQYF,TGTGCCAGCAGCCAAGAACTAGCGGGATACGAGCAGTACTTC
TRBV25-1,TRBJ2-7,NA,NA,CASSDRQTNHEQYF,TGTGCCAGCAGTGATCGACAGACCAACCACGAGCAGTACTTC
TRBV29-1,TRBJ1-1,NA,NA,CSAEGGNTEAFF,TGCAGCGCCGAGGGGGGGAACACTGAAGCTTTCTTT
TRBV6-5,TRBJ1-1,NA,NA,CASFKRQNTEAFF,TGTGCCAGCTTCAAAAGACAGAACACTGAAGCTTTCTTT
TRBV28,TRBJ1-5,TRBD1,NA,CASVYGRGHQPQHF,TGTGCCAGCGTCTATGGAAGGGGGCATCAGCCCCAGCATTTT
TRBV14,TRBJ1-4,NA,NA,CASSPRTVSLATNEKLFF,TGTGCCAGCAGCCCAAGGACAGTATCTTTAGCAACTAATGAAAAACTGTTTTTT
TRBV9,TRBJ1-3,NA,NA,CASSDTMIASGNTIYF,TGTGCCAGCAGCGACACCATGATTGCCTCTGGAAACACCATATATTTT
TRBV30,TRBJ1-2,NA,NA,CAWSVALWGGYYGYTF,TGTGCCTGGAGTGTGGCACTATGGGGGGGCTACTATGGCTACACCTTC
TRBV19,TRBJ1-6,TRBD1,few,CASSIRPDRGGGSPLHF,TGTGCCAGTAGTATTCGGCCGGACAGGGGAGGCGGTTCACCCCTCCACTTT
TRBV30,TRBJ1-5,NA,NA,CAWSLQGLGNQPQHF,TGTGCCTGGAGTCTCCAAGGGTTAGGGAATCAGCCCCAGCATTTT
TRBV6-1,TRBJ1-5,NA,few,CASSEAIGGMGDQPQHF,TGTGCCAGCAGTGAAGCGATAGGAGGGATGGGCGATCAGCCCCAGCATTTT
TRBV12-5,TRBJ1-1,TRBD1,once,CASGTRQGRGTEAFF,TGTGCTAGTGGTACACGACAGGGTAGGGGCACTGAAGCTTTCTTT
TRBV19,TRBJ2-4,TRBD1,NA,CASTQIATGSKNIQYF,TGTGCCAGTACCCAGATTGCGACAGGGTCCAAAAACATTCAGTACTTC
TRBV21-1,TRBJ2-5,NA,NA,CASSNEGQETQYF,TGTGCCAGCAGCAACGAAGGACAAGAGACCCAGTACTTC
TRBV7-9,TRBJ1-5,NA,NA,CASSLWGNQPQHF,TGTGCCAGCAGCTTATGGGGTAATCAGCCCCAGCATTTT
TRBV30,TRBJ1-1,NA,NA,CAWSRGRTNTEAFF,TGTGCCTGGAGTAGGGGGAGGACCAACACTGAAGCTTTCTTT
TRBV19,TRBJ2-1,TRBD2,NA,CASRGGLRQYNEQFF,TGTGCCAGTAGGGGGGGGTTACGCCAATACAATGAGCAGTTCTTC